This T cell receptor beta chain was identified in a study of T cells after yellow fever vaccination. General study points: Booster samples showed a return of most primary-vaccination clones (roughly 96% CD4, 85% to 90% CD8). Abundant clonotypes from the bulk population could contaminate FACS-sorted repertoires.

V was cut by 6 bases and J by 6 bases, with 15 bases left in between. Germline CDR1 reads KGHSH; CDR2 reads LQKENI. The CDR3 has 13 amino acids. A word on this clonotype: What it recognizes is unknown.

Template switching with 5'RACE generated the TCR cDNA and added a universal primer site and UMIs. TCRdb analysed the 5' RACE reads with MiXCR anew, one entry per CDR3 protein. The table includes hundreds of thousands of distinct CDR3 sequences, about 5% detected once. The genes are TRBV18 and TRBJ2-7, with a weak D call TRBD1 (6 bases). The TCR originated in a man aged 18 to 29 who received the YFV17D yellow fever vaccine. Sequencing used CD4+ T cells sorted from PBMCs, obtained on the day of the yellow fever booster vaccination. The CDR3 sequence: CASSPGTNFEQYV. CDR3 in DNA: TGTGCCAGCTCCCCCGGGACAAACTTCGAGCAGTACGTC.